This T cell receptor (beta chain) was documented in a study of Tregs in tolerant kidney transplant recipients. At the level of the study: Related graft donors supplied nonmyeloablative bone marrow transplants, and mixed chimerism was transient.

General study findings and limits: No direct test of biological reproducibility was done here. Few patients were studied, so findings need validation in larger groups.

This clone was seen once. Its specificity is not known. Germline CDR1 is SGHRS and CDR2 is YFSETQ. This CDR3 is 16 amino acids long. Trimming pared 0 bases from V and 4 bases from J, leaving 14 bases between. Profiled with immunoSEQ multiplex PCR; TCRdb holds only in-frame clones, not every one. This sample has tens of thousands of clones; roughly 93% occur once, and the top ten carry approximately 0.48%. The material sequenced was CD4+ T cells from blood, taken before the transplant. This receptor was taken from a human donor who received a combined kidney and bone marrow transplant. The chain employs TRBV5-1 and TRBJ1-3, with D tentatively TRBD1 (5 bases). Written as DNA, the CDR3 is TGCGCCAGCAGCTTGGTGTCTCCAGGGTCCGGAAACACCATATATTTT. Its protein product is CASSLVSPGSGNTIYF.